A single sample is the source of the 11 T cell receptor beta chains below, sequenced in a study of T-cell reconstitution after alpha-beta-depleted transplantation in children. Unique molecular identifiers were used to barcode this TCRbeta library. TCRdb fed the PCR reads into MiXCR, producing one record per CDR3 protein. The sample lists 450,000 to 600,000 distinct CDR3 sequences; over 25% were seen once. Sample: PBMCs from the stem cell graft donor, taken from the stem cell graft. The receptors were gathered from a human donor who donated a stem cell graft to a child with aplastic anemia.

The gene calls are TRBV21-1 and TRBJ2-7; the DNA was not compared with TRBD1, the D call given in the table. TRBV21-1 is annotated as a pseudogene. The CDR3 is made up of 14 amino acids. The CDR3 sequence is CASSVRGFSYEQYV. The CDR3 DNA reads TGTGCCAGCAGCGTCAGGGGTTTCTCCTACGAGCAGTACGTC.

This clonotype was found a few times. The V call is TRBV7-2, the J call TRBJ1-2; no clear D gene. From germline, CDR1 is SGHTA and CDR2 FQGNSA. This CDR3 spans 14 amino acids. V was trimmed by 5 bases and J by 7 bases, leaving 17 bases between them. Here the CDR3 reads CASSAPVSVGGYTF. The CDR3 DNA reads TGTGCCAGCAGCGCCCCGGTTTCAGTCGGTGGCTACACCTTC.

V gene TRBV29-1 combines with J gene TRBJ2-7; 7 bases are shared with TRBD1. This CDR3 contains 12 residues. Unmatched junction bases numbered 2, after V lost 6 bases and J lost 0 bases. Germline V gene data show CDR1 as SQVTM and CDR2 as ANQGSEA. DNA for the CDR3: TGCAGCGTCCGACAGGGCTCCTACGAGCAGTACTTC. This encodes CSVRQGSYEQYF.

This clonotype was detected a few times. The chain employs TRBV7-9 and TRBJ2-5; 11 nucleotides match TRBD1. J was trimmed by 5 bases and V by 4 bases; bases with no gene match: 9. From germline, CDR1 is SEHNR and CDR2 FQNEAQ (reference sequence). The CDR3 sequence is 16 residues long. In DNA form, the CDR3 reads TGTGCCAGCAGCTATCGGGGACAGGGGGTTTGGGAGACCCAGTACTTC. Its translation: CASSYRGQGVWETQYF.

The rearrangement joins TRBV27 to TRBJ1-1, with D hard to call. This CDR3 has 13 residues. Germline assignment: CDR1 MNHEY and CDR2 SMNVEV (reference sequence). V shed 6 bases and J shed 4 bases, with 12 bases lying between them. The CDR3 is CASRWKVGTEAFF. CDR3 coding DNA: TGTGCCAGCAGATGGAAGGTTGGCACTGAAGCTTTCTTT.

The chain employs TRBV5-5 and TRBJ2-1; 12 bases are shared with TRBD1. This CDR3 comprises 15 residues. Germline CDR1 and CDR2: SGHKS and YYEKEE (reference sequence). V trimming: 5 bases; J trimming: 4 bases; junction bases outside the gene matches: 4. The CDR3 is CASRGGQGAYNEQFF. CDR3 sequence (DNA): TGTGCCAGCAGGGGGGGACAGGGGGCTTACAATGAGCAGTTCTTC.

The chain uses TRBV10-2 and TRBJ2-7, with TRBD2 identical over 8 bases. The trim removed 4 bases at V and 2 bases at J, leaving 7 bases unmatched. Germline V gene data show CDR1 as WSHSY and CDR2 as SAAADI. This CDR3 spans 15 amino acids. The CDR3 DNA reads as TGCGCCAGCAGTGTTGGTAGCGGGGCTACCTACGAGCAGTACGTC. Amino acid sequence: CASSVGSGATYEQYV.

The gene calls are TRBV7-6 and TRBJ2-3; D is perhaps TRBD2 (6 bases). This CDR3 comprises 12 residues. CDR1 is SGHVS, CDR2 FNYEAQ, per germline. Between the trimmed V and J ends, which lost 5 bases and 7 bases, there was a span of 10 bases. CDR3 nucleotides: TGTGCCAGCAGCCATAGCGGCAATACGCAGTATTTT. Its protein product is CASSHSGNTQYF.

Notes on this clonotype: One end of the junction varies from germline; a read error may be responsible. This sequence joins TRBV6-2 or TRBV6-3 and TRBJ2-1; TRBD1 aligns across 9 bases. The CDR3 runs to 12 residues. Germline V gene sequence: CDR1 MNHEY, CDR2 SVGEGT. CDR3 coding DNA: TGTGCCAGCAGTTACTCGGTGGGACAGGGTGGCTTC. Residues: CASSYSVGQGGF.

In its sample, this clonotype was seen a few times. The genes are TRBV6-5 and TRBJ2-1; D ambiguous. V dropped 2 bases and J dropped 7 bases, with 12 bases sitting between them. The germline gives CDR1 MNHEY, CDR2 SVGAGI. The CDR3 contains 14 residues. This chain's CDR3 is CASSYDLWVNEQFF. The CDR3 region has the DNA TGTGCCAGCAGTTACGATCTCTGGGTGAATGAGCAGTTCTTC.

The chain employs TRBV21-1 and TRBJ2-7; TRBD1 is taken as the D call from the table, unchecked against the DNA. TRBV21-1 is an annotated pseudogene. This CDR3 spans 15 amino acids. The CDR3 sequence: CASSTRDRVSLRQYV. CDR3 nucleotides: TGTGCCAGCAGCACCCGGGACAGGGTGTCCTTACGGCAGTACGTC.